This is a list of T cell receptor beta chains from one sample in a study of blood T cell repertoires in COVID-19. Sequencing used immunoSEQ multiplex PCR; TCRdb keeps in-frame clones, though not all of them. The table includes roughly 260,000 clones, 70% to 90% detected once. Sequenced input: peripheral blood. The receptor set was obtained from a woman between 40 and 50 years old who had recovered from COVID-19. The CDR3 runs from the conserved cysteine through the conserved F or W. The D gene is left open where the match is weak.

d_call | j_call | v_call | cdr3_aa
- | TRBJ2-4 | TRBV19 | CASSIDGASVIQYF
- | TRBJ2-7 | TRBV19 | CASSISRGGYEQYF
- | TRBJ2-3 | TRBV11-3 | CASSLDPAPGDTQYF
- | TRBJ2-5 | TRBV5-1 | CASSFGVGGQETQYF
- | TRBJ2-4 | TRBV19 | CASSSFGGLAKNIQYF
- | TRBJ1-2 | TRBV3-1/TRBV3-2 | CASSQGEGTYGYTF
TRBD2 | TRBJ2-7 | TRBV29-1 | CSVGASGRGEQYF
- | TRBJ2-7 | TRBV28 | CAAQGGNEQYF
- | TRBJ1-2 | TRBV6-6 | CASRSYGYTF
- | TRBJ1-5 | TRBV27 | CASSPSRNQPQHF
TRBD1 | TRBJ1-4 | TRBV2 | CASSRDRENEKLFF
- | TRBJ2-1 | TRBV4-3 | CASSQDWTEDYNEQFF
TRBD2 | TRBJ2-3 | TRBV7-3 | CASSLTIGRGLAITDTQYF
TRBD2 | TRBJ2-1 | TRBV19 | CASSIDTGTSANEQFF
- | TRBJ2-6 | TRBV30 | CAWSVSPGGAWGANVLTF
TRBD1 | TRBJ2-5 | TRBV9 | CASSAWDRTQETQYF
- | TRBJ2-7 | TRBV7-2 | CASSSNLAYEQYF
TRBD2 | TRBJ2-5 | TRBV19 | CASSTSRASGSWGETQYF
TRBD1 | TRBJ2-1 | TRBV5-1 | CASRQGQGGINEQFF
TRBD1 | TRBJ2-7 | TRBV5-5 | CASSWGGDRWYEQYF
TRBD2 | TRBJ2-3 | TRBV7-2 | CASSSRTSGRSTDTQYF
TRBD1 | TRBJ1-2 | TRBV7-7 | CASSLDLGQNYGYTF
- | TRBJ2-7 | TRBV3-1/TRBV3-2 | CASSHPNRDGQYF
- | TRBJ1-5 | TRBV21-1 | CASSNTTGVQPQHF
- | TRBJ1-5 | TRBV2 | CASSEAVSNQPQHF
TRBD1 | TRBJ1-2 | TRBV19 | CASSFRDRVGGYTF
- | TRBJ2-7 | TRBV9 | CASSVSTSRGWLDYEQYF
TRBD1 | TRBJ1-6 | TRBV2 | CATRQGNDSPLHF
- | TRBJ2-7 | TRBV6-6 | CASSQTPFDEQYF
TRBD2 | TRBJ2-3 | TRBV5-1 | CASSLEGAGADTQYF
- | TRBJ1-5 | TRBV7-3 | CASSFGSRDSGSTQHF
TRBD1 | TRBJ2-7 | TRBV28 | CASSSWTGGLYEQYF
TRBD1 | TRBJ2-3 | TRBV29-1 | CSPRRDRGTDTQYF
TRBD1 | TRBJ2-7 | TRBV28 | CASRSQGGSYEQYF
TRBD1 | TRBJ1-2 | TRBV19 | CASSTTGGVNYGYTF
- | TRBJ2-2 | TRBV2 | CASRGPTESFPYTGELFF
- | TRBJ2-1 | TRBV6-5 | CASSRGDPYNEQFF
- | TRBJ2-7 | TRBV7-9 | CASSPSTSSYEQYF
- | TRBJ1-2 | TRBV19 | CASSIGLTGGGGYTF
TRBD1 | TRBJ1-1 | TRBV19 | CASKPGDRGPNTEAFF
TRBD2 | TRBJ2-1 | TRBV7-2 | CASSPGLAVGNEQFF
- | TRBJ1-2 | TRBV19 | CASSNRASGGYTF
TRBD1 | TRBJ2-7 | TRBV28 | CASSLQGGSYEQYF
TRBD2 | TRBJ2-2 | TRBV20-1 | CSASFSGRSGELFF
- | TRBJ1-3 | TRBV7-3 | CASSSVGNSGNTIYF
- | TRBJ2-3 | TRBV30 | CAWSVGATDTQYF
TRBD2 | TRBJ2-1 | TRBV28 | CASRTSGDNEQFF
TRBD2 | TRBJ2-7 | TRBV3-1/TRBV3-2 | CASSSPGLATYEQYF
TRBD2 | TRBJ2-7 | TRBV4-3 | CASSQVSSFEGLAGPNEQYF